This TCR beta chain stems from a study of cytomegalovirus exposure and HLA in healthy donors. This clone has only a few counts. Its antigen is as yet unknown. The CDR3 is 14 residues long. Trimming removed 2 bases from V and 8 bases from J, with 13 bases in between. Per germline, CDR1 MGHDK and CDR2 SYGVNS. Whole-study results and caveats: Earlier findings revealed that most TCR beta V segments proved productive either about 87% or about 30% of the time. Many donors shared some public TCRs, even though most TCR sequences were rare. Highest at DRB1 and lowest at HLA-C, TCR association rates differed among HLA loci in a later analysis.

60 Vbeta and 13 Jbeta primers were used in PCR. Authors' analysis steps: Among the unique TCR beta chains that a later analysis counted, around 82 million in all, 9.5 million to 11 million were shared. Repertoires were generated with immunoSEQ multiplex PCR, while TCRdb's copy carries only in-frame clones and drops some. Clonal size and the V and J genes are those of that table, whereas D and trimming came from the DNA. The table shows about 150,000 clones, with roughly 10% occurring only once. The V and J genes are TRBV25-1 and TRBJ1-5; D may be TRBD1 (6 bases). Sequenced sample: PBMCs. This receptor was obtained from a man aged 50-60 years in good health and CMV-seronegative. For the CDR3, the DNA is TGTGCCAGCAGTGAACACTCGGACAGAAAGCCCCAGCATTTT. Translating it yields CASSEHSDRKPQHF. Full variable domain (missing parts from reference TRBV25-1 and TRBJ1-5): EADIYQTPRYLVIGTGKKITLECSQTMGHDKMYWYQQDPGMELHLIHYSYGVNSTEKGDLSSESTVSRIRTEHFPLTLESARPSHTSQYLCASSEHSDRKPQHFGDGTRLSIL.